Presented here are 30 T cell receptor beta chains from one specimen sequenced in a study of T cell responses to AZD1222 COVID-19 vaccine. Libraries were prepared by immunoSEQ multiplex PCR; TCRdb keeps only in-frame clonotypes and omits some of them. Of about 76,000 clones in the sample, over 60% were seen once. The sequencing used peripheral blood, collected 28 days after the second dose of the MenACWY control vaccine. The receptors were gathered from an adult who received the MenACWY meningococcal vaccine as a control.

V usage is TRBV7-8 and J usage is TRBJ2-1; TRBD1 matches 12 bases. From germline, CDR1 is SGHVS and CDR2 FQNEAQ. The CDR3 consists of 15 residues. The V segment lost 4 bases and the J segment 11 bases; nucleotides outside the gene matches: 9. The chain's CDR3 is CASSSYRDRGPKQFF. The CDR3 region has the DNA TGTGCCAGCAGCTCTTACCGGGACAGGGGGCCGAAGCAGTTCTTC.

Concerning this clone itself: Other DNA sequences in this specimen translate into the identical CDR3. The CDR3 loop reads CASSSGKTNSPLHF. In DNA, the CDR3 is TGTGCCAGCAGTTCCGGGAAGACTAATTCACCCCTCCACTTT. The chain recombines TRBV6-5 with TRBJ1-6; D is ambiguous. Germline CDR1 and CDR2: MNHEY and SVGAGI. The CDR3 is 14 amino acids. V lost 4 bases, J lost 6 bases, and 10 bases lay in between.

The chain joins TRBV29-1 to TRBJ2-1, with D tentatively TRBD2 (5 bases). V lost 3 bases to trimming and J lost 2 bases, with 8 bases between them. The germline CDR1 and CDR2 sequences are SQVTM and ANQGSEA. There are 13 residues in the CDR3. The CDR3 sequence: CSVERATYNEQFF. The CDR3 DNA follows: TGCAGCGTTGAGCGGGCAACCTACAATGAGCAGTTCTTC.

J is TRBJ1-2 and V is TRBV12-3 or TRBV12-4; D is ambiguous. Trimming stripped 4 bases from V and 1 base from J, with 7 bases between. The CDR3 consists of 13 residues. CDR3 DNA sequence: TGTGCCAGCAGTTACACGCATAACTATGGCTACACCTTC. It is translated as CASSYTHNYGYTF.

This rearrangement joins TRBV7-8 to TRBJ1-1, with a tentative D call TRBD1 (5 bases). Germline loops: CDR1 SGHVS, CDR2 FQNEAQ. This CDR3 spans 13 amino acids. V lost 2 bases, J lost 3 bases, and 7 bases lay in between. In DNA, the CDR3 is TGTGCCAGCAGCTTAAAAGGGGACACTGAAGCTTTCTTT. Protein sequence: CASSLKGDTEAFF.

This clone was seen a single time. The J gene is TRBJ2-5, the V gene TRBV19; a possible D gene is TRBD2 (6 bases). With 5 bases removed from V and 2 bases from J, the gap between germline ends came to 15 bases. The CDR3 runs 15 residues. Germline CDR1 reads LNHDA; CDR2 reads SQIVND (reference sequence). The CDR3: CASSPRGARQETQYF. The CDR3 DNA reads TGTGCCAGTAGTCCGCGGGGAGCAAGACAAGAGACCCAGTACTTC.

The chain employs TRBV5-6 and TRBJ2-1; TRBD2 agrees at 15 bases. The V gene's germline CDR1 is SGHDT and CDR2 YYEEEE. With V trimmed by 3 bases and J by 4 bases, 8 bases remained unmatched. CDR3 length: 18 residues. The CDR3, as DNA: TGTGCCAGCAGCTGGGAGGGACTAGCGGGAGGAGGGTACAATGAGCAGTTCTTC. Its translation is CASSWEGLAGGGYNEQFF. Full variable domain (remainder filled in from reference TRBV5-6 and TRBJ2-1): DAGVTQSPTHLIKTRGQQVTLRCSPKSGHDTVSWYQQALGQGPQFIFQYYEEEERQRGNFPDRFSGHQFPNYSSELNVNALLLGDSALYLCASSWEGLAGGGYNEQFFGPGTRLTVL.

The gene calls are TRBV6-5 and TRBJ1-3; the D gene is possibly TRBD1 (6 bases). Trimming stripped 6 bases from V and 0 bases from J, with 9 bases between. CDR3 length equals 14 residues. Germline assignment: CDR1 MNHEY and CDR2 SVGAGI. CDR3 bases: TGTGCCAGCAGGGACAGTAACTCTGGAAACACCATATATTTT. Encoded protein: CASRDSNSGNTIYF.

The rearrangement uses TRBV2 and TRBJ2-7, with D possibly TRBD2 on 5 matching bases. The CDR3 has 11 amino acids. V lost 4 bases and J lost 7, with 8 bases in between. CDR1 and CDR2 from the germline V gene are SNHLY and FYNNEI. The DNA of the CDR3 is TGTGCCAGCAGTGGCGAGGGAGAGCAGTACTTC. It is translated as CASSGEGEQYF.

The chain links TRBV4-1 to TRBJ2-5; 8 nucleotides agree with TRBD2. Germline V gene lookup returns CDR1 MGHRA and CDR2 YSYEKL. This CDR3 has 13 residues. V shed 6 bases, J shed 3 bases, and the junction held 3 bases outside the gene matches. The CDR3 nucleotides read TGCGCCAGCAGGGCGGGGGGAGAAGAGACCCAGTACTTC. Translated: CASRAGGEETQYF.

V is TRBV5-6 and J is TRBJ2-5; a weak D match, TRBD1 (6 bases). Germline V gene sequence: CDR1 SGHDT, CDR2 YYEEEE. The V and J ends lost 4 bases and 3 bases respectively, with 16 bases between them. This CDR3 spans 15 amino acids. The CDR3 DNA is TGTGCCAGCAGCCCGGGACACCGCTTAGAAGAGACCCAGTACTTC. It encodes CASSPGHRLEETQYF.

This chain uses TRBV27 with TRBJ2-3; D is undetermined. The CDR3 loop spans 14 amino acids. Germline loops: CDR1 MNHEY, CDR2 SMNVEV (reference sequence). Trimming stripped 5 bases from V and 1 base from J, with 10 bases between. The CDR3 sequence: CASSLYSGTDTQYF. CDR3 DNA sequence: TGTGCCAGCAGTCTTTATTCTGGCACAGATACGCAGTATTTT.

This chain joins TRBV9 and TRBJ2-1; a weak D match, TRBD1 (6 bases). Trimming pared 3 bases from V and 0 bases from J, leaving 13 bases between. In germline, CDR1 is SGDLS, CDR2 YYNGEE. CDR3 size: 16 residues. The DNA of the CDR3 is TGTGCCAGCAGCGCAGCAACAGGGTTCTCCTACAATGAGCAGTTCTTC. This codes for CASSAATGFSYNEQFF.

V gene TRBV5-1 combines with J gene TRBJ2-2; tentative D call: TRBD2 (5 bases). The germline V and J ends were trimmed by 4 bases and 4 bases, with 17 bases remaining between them. CDR1 and CDR2 (germline): SGHRS, YFSETQ. The CDR3 runs 16 residues. CDR3 amino acids: CASSRQSGPSTGELFF. The DNA for the CDR3 is TGCGCCAGCAGCAGGCAGAGCGGACCGAGCACCGGGGAGCTGTTTTTT.

This clone was found a few times. In nucleotides, the CDR3 is TGTGCCAGCAGCTTAGGGCTCGCGAACACCGGGGAGCTGTTTTTT. Protein sequence: CASSLGLANTGELFF. The chain carries TRBV11-2 and TRBJ2-2; D is unclear. The CDR3 contains 15 residues. Germline lookup yields CDR1 SGHAT and CDR2 FQNNGV. V was shortened by 1 base and J by 0 bases, with 6 bases between the two germline ends.

This clone turned up a few times. The gene calls are TRBV7-2 and TRBJ2-7; D not certain. Trimming cost V 5 bases and J 3 bases, with 14 bases left between them. CDR3 length equals 14 residues. In germline, CDR1 is SGHTA, CDR2 FQGNSA. CDR3 sequence: CASSGNSAGYEQYF. CDR3 in DNA: TGTGCCAGCAGCGGCAACAGTGCTGGCTACGAGCAGTACTTC.

The chain couples TRBV7-9 to TRBJ1-2; D might be TRBD1 (6 bases). V was pared by 0 bases and J by 8 bases, with 16 bases between. The V gene's germline CDR1 is SEHNR and CDR2 FQNEAQ (reference sequence). This CDR3 is 15 amino acids long. Written as DNA, the CDR3 is TGTGCCAGCAGCTTAGCGCTTGCAGGGGCACGGGGCTACACCTTC. Protein: CASSLALAGARGYTF. Combining the CDR3 with reference TRBV7-9 and TRBJ1-2 gives the whole variable domain DTGVSQNPRHKITKRGQNVTFRCDPISEHNRLYWYRQTLGQGPEFLTYFQNEAQLEKSRLLSDRFSAERPKGSFSTLEIQRTEQGDSAMYLCASSLALAGARGYTFGSGTRLTVV.

This clone was found once. V is TRBV6-2 or TRBV6-3 and J is TRBJ2-5, with 7 nucleotides matching TRBD2. Per germline, CDR1 MNHEY and CDR2 SVGEGT. The CDR3 has 15 residues. V lost 0 bases, J lost 2 bases, and 3 bases stayed unmatched. The CDR3: CASSYSKRGQETQYF. The DNA of the CDR3 is TGTGCCAGCAGTTACTCTAAGCGGGGACAAGAGACCCAGTACTTC.

V is TRBV5-1 and J is TRBJ2-3; TRBD1 or TRBD2 may be the D gene (5 bases each). Germline V gives CDR1 SGHRS, CDR2 YFSETQ. CDR3 length equals 14 residues. V shed 5 bases and J shed 1 base, with 11 bases lying between them. The CDR3 reads CASSRVGGTDTQYF. The CDR3 region has the DNA TGCGCCAGCAGTCGCGTGGGGGGCACAGATACGCAGTATTTT. The full variable domain, its missing parts supplied by reference TRBV5-1 and TRBJ2-3, is KAGVTQTPRYLIKTRGQQVTLSCSPISGHRSVSWYQQTPGQGLQFLFEYFSETQRNKGNFPGRFSGRQFSNSRSEMNVSTLELGDSALYLCASSRVGGTDTQYFGPGTRLTVL.

The rearrangement joins TRBV6-5 to TRBJ2-2; TRBD1 might be the D (5 bases). V was clipped by 7 bases and J by 6 bases, with 9 bases between them. The germline V gene encodes CDR1 MNHEY and CDR2 SVGAGI. The CDR3 totals 12 residues. The CDR3 DNA reads as TGTGCCAGCACCCAGGGTTCCGGGGAGCTGTTTTTT. Translation: CASTQGSGELFF.

This chain joins TRBV18 and TRBJ1-5; the D is unclear. The V end was cut by 5 bases, the J end by 3 bases, with 8 bases between. From germline, CDR1 is KGHSH and CDR2 LQKENI. This CDR3 region has 13 residues. The CDR3 nucleotides read TGTGCCAGCTCAGGAAGCCACAATCAGCCCCAGCATTTT. Translated: CASSGSHNQPQHF.

This chain uses TRBV7-8 with TRBJ1-1, with D possibly matching TRBD1 (5 bases). Trimming shortened V by 11 bases and J by 8 bases, and 21 bases separated the two germline ends. The CDR3 totals 13 residues. CDR1 is SGHVS and CDR2 is FQNEAQ in the germline V gene. In nucleotides, the CDR3 is TGTGCCTCGTCAGGGCTGGTGTGGGCGGAAGCTTTCTTT. Residues: CASSGLVWAEAFF. The full variable domain, rest sourced from reference TRBV7-8 and TRBJ1-1, is GAGVSQSPRYKVAKRGQDVALRCDPISGHVSLFWYQQALGQGPEFLTYFQNEAQLDKSGLPSDRFFAERPEGSVSTLKIQRTQQEDSAVYLCASSGLVWAEAFFGQGTRLTVV.

The rearrangement uses TRBV5-6 and TRBJ2-7; 10 bases fit TRBD2. Germline assignment: CDR1 SGHDT and CDR2 YYEEEE. CDR3 size: 15 residues. J gave up 5 bases and V 2 bases, and 7 bases lay outside the gene matches. The CDR3 protein is CASSFRAGGQDEQYF. The CDR3 bases are TGTGCCAGCAGCTTCCGAGCGGGGGGGCAAGACGAGCAGTACTTC.

The genes are TRBV11-1 and TRBJ1-6; 10 bases map to TRBD1. This CDR3 is built from 14 residues. The J segment lost 8 bases and the V segment lost 3 bases, leaving 1 base of the junction unmatched. Germline V CDR1 and CDR2: SGHAT, FQDESV (reference sequence). The CDR3 DNA reads as TGTGCCAGCAGCTTCGGGACAGGGGATTCACCCCTCCACTTT. It translates to CASSFGTGDSPLHF.

The chain recombines TRBV29-1 with TRBJ1-2; D possibly corresponds to TRBD1 (6 bases). Trimming left V 6 bases short and J 8 bases short, with 16 bases between. The germline gives CDR1 SQVTM, CDR2 ANQGSEA. The CDR3 is 12 amino acids. In DNA, the CDR3 is TGCAGCGTCTACCCTACAGGGACCGGCTACACCTTC. This translates into CSVYPTGTGYTF.

The J gene is TRBJ2-3, the V gene TRBV9; 7 bases agree with TRBD2. Trimming took 2 bases from V and 1 from J; bases not matched to a gene: 4. Germline-derived CDR1 and CDR2 are SGDLS and YYNGEE. The CDR3 runs to 15 residues. The CDR3 loop reads CASSVQGRGTDTQYF. Written as DNA, the CDR3 is TGTGCCAGCAGCGTCCAAGGGAGGGGCACAGATACGCAGTATTTT. The complete variable domain, with remaining parts taken from reference TRBV9 and TRBJ2-3, reads DSGVTQTPKHLITATGQRVTLRCSPRSGDLSVYWYQQSLDQGLQFLIQYYNGEERAKGNILERFSAQQFPDLHSELNLSSLELGDSALYFCASSVQGRGTDTQYFGPGTRLTVL.

V usage is TRBV6-5 and J usage is TRBJ1-3, with TRBD1 matching over 7 bases. Germline V CDR1 and CDR2: MNHEY, SVGAGI. The CDR3 is made up of 15 amino acids. The trim removed 8 bases at V and 4 bases at J, leaving 11 bases unmatched. DNA for the CDR3: TGTGCCAGCGCGGACAAGGGGGCAGGGGGAAACACCATATATTTT. Translation: CASADKGAGGNTIYF.

Only a few counts were recorded for this clone. The chain recombines TRBV6-5 with TRBJ1-2; D might be TRBD1 (5 bases). Germline CDR1 MNHEY, CDR2 SVGAGI. This CDR3 contains 12 residues. The V end lost 10 bases, the J end lost 6 bases, and 15 bases lay between the germline ends. The CDR3 bases are TGTGCCACGCTCGAGGGGAGCGATGGCTACACCTTC. This gives the protein CATLEGSDGYTF.

This rearrangement joins TRBV6-5 to TRBJ2-5; tentatively, D is TRBD2 (5 bases). The CDR3 covers 15 residues. Trimming removed 2 bases at V and 3 bases at J, with 13 bases between. Germline CDR1 is MNHEY and CDR2 is SVGAGI. CDR3 loop: CASSYKGAREETQYF. Written as DNA, the CDR3 is TGTGCCAGCAGTTACAAGGGAGCTAGGGAAGAGACCCAGTACTTC.

CDR3 in DNA: TGTGCCAGCAGAGATGAGGGACAGATGGGAAGCGGCTACACCTTC. It encodes CASRDEGQMGSGYTF. V usage is TRBV6-5 and J usage is TRBJ1-2; 7 positions match TRBD1. Germline CDR1 and CDR2: MNHEY and SVGAGI. V lost 6 bases to trimming and J lost 8 bases; unmatched junction nucleotides: 15. This CDR3 contains 15 residues.